This TCR beta chain is drawn from a study of tumor-infiltrating lymphocytes in primary liver carcinoma. Overall study: Tumors measured 4.2 to 10 cm and were stage T1-T3 N0M0. The study, taken as a whole, reports: Compared with blood, tumor repertoires held significantly more in their top 250 clones. Only around 7-25% of top clones occurred in all five tumor regions.

Co-extraction yielded RNA and DNA from 20-30 mg of unsorted bulk tissue. The input was 450 to 500 ng total RNA; TCR beta cDNA was made from it with a constant-region primer. Nested multiplex PCR, run for three rounds with slightly modified ARM-PCR, yielded TCR beta libraries. TRBV1-TRBV30 forward and Cbeta reverse primers drove the first two roughly 9-cycle rounds. TCRdb itself ran the multiplex PCR reads through MiXCR, one entry per CDR3 protein. The sample has 99,000 or so distinct CDR3 sequences, roughly 80% seen once. As regards this clonotype: The antigen remains unidentified.

Germline CDR1 MNHEY, CDR2 SVGEGT. This CDR3 region has 17 residues. V was shortened by 10 bases and J by 1 base, with 24 bases between the two germline ends. The receptor was isolated from a man aged 35-49 years with primary liver carcinoma and hepatitis B virus infection. Source material: liver tumor tissue from sampling region 3. The subset: tumor region T3, left-lateral pole. V is TRBV6-2 or TRBV6-3 and J is TRBJ2-3, with D unresolved. This CDR3 is CANTYSDLGRRTDTQYF. The DNA for the CDR3 is TGTGCCAACACTTACTCAGATCTCGGACGGCGCACAGATACGCAGTATTTT.